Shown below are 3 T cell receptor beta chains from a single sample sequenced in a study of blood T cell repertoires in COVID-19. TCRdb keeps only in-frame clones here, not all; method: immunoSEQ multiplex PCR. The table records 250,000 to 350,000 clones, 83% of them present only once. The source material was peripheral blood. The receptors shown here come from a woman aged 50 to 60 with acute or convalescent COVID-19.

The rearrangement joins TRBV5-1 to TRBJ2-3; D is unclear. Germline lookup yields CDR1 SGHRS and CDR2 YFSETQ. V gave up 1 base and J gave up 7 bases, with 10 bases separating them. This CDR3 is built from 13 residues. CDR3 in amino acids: CASSLLTPNTQYF. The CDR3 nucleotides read TGCGCCAGCAGCTTGCTCACCCCTAATACGCAGTATTTT.

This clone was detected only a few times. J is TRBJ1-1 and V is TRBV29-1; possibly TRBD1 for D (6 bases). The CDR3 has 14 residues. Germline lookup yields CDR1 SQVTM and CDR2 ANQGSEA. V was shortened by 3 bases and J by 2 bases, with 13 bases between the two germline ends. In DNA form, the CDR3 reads TGCAGCGTTGAGCGGGGGGGCTTTAACACTGAAGCTTTCTTT. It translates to CSVERGGFNTEAFF. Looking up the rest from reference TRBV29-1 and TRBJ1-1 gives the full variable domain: SAVISQKPSRDICQRGTSLTIQCQVDSQVTMMFWYRQQPGQSLTLIATANQGSEATYESGFVIDKFPISRPNLTFSTLTVSNMSPEDSSIYLCSVERGGFNTEAFFGQGTRLTVV.

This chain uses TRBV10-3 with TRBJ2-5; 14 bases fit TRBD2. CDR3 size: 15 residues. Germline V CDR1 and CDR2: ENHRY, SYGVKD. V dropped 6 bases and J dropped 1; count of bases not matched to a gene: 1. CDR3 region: CAIRGTSGGQETQYF. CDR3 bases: TGTGCCATCAGGGGGACTAGCGGGGGCCAAGAGACCCAGTACTTC.